Following are 5 T cell receptor beta chains from one sample sequenced in a study of blood T cells in healthy people across ages. With a J-beta primer mix and a sample-barcoded 5' primer, a second PCR ran about 7 to 12 cycles. TCRdb independently ran MiXCR on the 5' RACE reads; one entry per CDR3 protein. The sample lists hundreds of thousands of distinct CDR3 sequences, 32% occurring once. Sequencing was carried out using blood. Source of these receptors: an elderly woman in good health.

This clonotype was seen more than once but under ten times. This clone may be a read error of a much larger clone one base away. V usage is TRBV6-2 or TRBV6-3 and J usage is TRBJ2-1; D not certain. The J call could be wrong; TRBJ2-7 is a better fit for the DNA end. CDR1 is MNHEY, CDR2 SVGEGT, per germline. The CDR3 consists of 13 residues. CDR3 DNA sequence: TGTGCCAGCAGTGTGGGCAGGCACAATGAGCAGTACTTC. Translating it yields CASSVGRHNEQYF.

The genes are TRBV5-1 and TRBJ2-7, with D unclear. The CDR3 contains 16 residues. Looked up from germline, CDR1 is SGHRS and CDR2 is YFSETQ. V was cut by 1 base and J by 1 base, with 15 bases left in between. The CDR3 DNA sequence: TGCGCCAGCAGCTTGAATTTAGAGACGAGTTCCTACGAGCAGTACTTC. Its translation is CASSLNLETSSYEQYF.

There are a few counts of this clonotype. A read error may explain this, as a much larger clone is one base away. This sequence joins TRBV9 and TRBJ2-7; 12 bases map to TRBD2. The V gene's germline CDR1 is SGDLS and CDR2 YYNGEE. V lost 1 base and J lost 7; bases outside the gene matches: 12. The CDR3 loop spans 17 amino acids. The CDR3 sequence: CASSVLAGGPSYNEQYF. CDR3 DNA sequence: TGTGCCAGCAGCGTACTAGCGGGGGGGCCCTCCTACAATGAGCAGTACTTC.

This clonotype was seen ten or more times. A much bigger clone sits one base away, suggesting this may be a read error. The genes are TRBV12-3 or TRBV12-4 and TRBJ2-3; 9 nucleotides align to TRBD1. The CDR3 contains 16 residues. The V gene end was trimmed by 6 bases and the J gene end by 6 bases; junction bases not matched to a gene: 13. The CDR3 DNA sequence: TGTGCCAGCAGCCCATGGACCGGGACAGGGTGGGATACGCAGTATTTT. This sequence encodes CASSPWTGTGWDTQYF.

A word on this clonotype: Since a much larger clone is just one base distant, this may be a read error. The J gene is TRBJ2-5, the V gene TRBV15; 7 bases are shared with TRBD2. CDR1 LNHNV and CDR2 YYDKDF come from the germline V gene (reference sequence). The CDR3 covers 15 residues. Here the CDR3 DNA reads TGTGCCGCCAGCAGAGCAAAAGGGGAGGGAGAGACCCAGTACTTC. Protein product: CAASRAKGEGETQYF.